These 23 T cell receptor beta chains came from one sample sequenced in a study of blood T cells in healthy people across ages. For the second PCR, which ran for about 6 to 12 cycles, a sample-barcoded 5' primer and a J-beta primer mix were used. TCRdb analysed the 5' RACE reads with MiXCR anew, one entry per CDR3 protein. There are 550,000 to 750,000 distinct CDR3 sequences in the sample; around 20% occur only once, and approximately 3.6% lies in the top ten. Material: blood. The receptors derive from an older man in good health.

This clonotype was seen a few times. V gene TRBV11-2 combines with J gene TRBJ1-2, with 7 positions matching TRBD1. There are 13 residues in the CDR3. With V trimmed by 5 bases and J by 4 bases, 4 bases remained unmatched. Looked up from germline, CDR1 is SGHAT and CDR2 is FQNNGV. The DNA of the CDR3 is TGTGCCAGCAGCACCACAGGGGCCTATGGCTACACCTTC. Its translation: CASSTTGAYGYTF.

V and J are TRBV6-2 or TRBV6-3 and TRBJ2-5; D perhaps matches TRBD2 (5 bases). The CDR3 consists of 14 residues. Germline assignment: CDR1 MNHEY and CDR2 SVGEGT. Trimming left V 4 bases short and J 2 bases short, with 11 bases between. The CDR3 loop reads CASSFREVQETQYF. In DNA form, the CDR3 reads TGTGCCAGCAGTTTTCGGGAAGTACAAGAGACCCAGTACTTC.

This clonotype was recorded many times. V and J are TRBV2 and TRBJ2-3; either TRBD1 or TRBD2 may fit D (5 bases each). The V gene lost 5 bases and the J gene lost 4 bases, with 22 bases spanning the gap. The germline V gene encodes CDR1 SNHLY and CDR2 FYNNEI. The CDR3 sequence is 17 residues long. In DNA form, the CDR3 reads TGTGCCAGCAGTCCACCCTCCGGGACCCAGGGCCCAGATACGCAGTATTTT. Protein sequence: CASSPPSGTQGPDTQYF.

The V and J genes are TRBV20-1 and TRBJ2-2, with D tentatively TRBD2 (5 bases). The germline V gene encodes CDR1 DFQATT and CDR2 SNEGSKA (reference sequence). The CDR3 is 12 residues long. V shed 4 bases and J shed 4 bases, with 7 bases lying between them. Here the CDR3 reads CSAKAGTGELFF. The CDR3 coding sequence is TGCAGTGCTAAGGCGGGCACCGGGGAGCTGTTTTTT.

Only a few counts were recorded for this clonotype. The chain combines TRBV3-1 with TRBJ2-1; D gene ambiguous. V lost 8 bases, J lost 8 bases, and 10 bases lay in between. Germline assignment: CDR1 LGHDT and CDR2 YNNKEL (reference sequence). There are 11 residues in the CDR3. The CDR3 region is CASGQFYEQFF. CDR3 sequence (DNA): TGTGCCAGCGGTCAGTTCTATGAGCAGTTCTTC.

This clonotype was counted only a few times. The CDR3 loop reads CASRRDYLGETQYF. For the CDR3, the DNA is TGTGCCAGCAGGAGGGACTATTTAGGGGAGACCCAGTACTTC. This sequence joins TRBV3-1 and TRBJ2-5; TRBD2 aligns across 7 bases. V lost 6 bases to trimming and J lost 5 bases; unmatched junction nucleotides: 9. Germline loops: CDR1 LGHDT, CDR2 YNNKEL (reference sequence). The CDR3 consists of 14 residues.

This clonotype came up many times. DNA for the CDR3: TGTGCCAGCTCAGCGGACAGAACCTACGAGCAGTACTTC. Protein: CASSADRTYEQYF. V and J are TRBV18 and TRBJ2-7; D might be TRBD1 (6 bases). V was trimmed by 5 bases and J by 2 bases, leaving 10 bases between them. The CDR3 loop spans 13 amino acids. Germline V gene data show CDR1 as KGHSH and CDR2 as LQKENI.

In its sample, this clonotype was seen many times. The chain combines TRBV6-2 or TRBV6-3 with TRBJ2-5; D may match TRBD1 or TRBD2 (5 bases each). The V gene lost 2 bases and the J gene lost 5 bases, with 12 bases spanning the gap. This CDR3 has 14 amino acids. Germline V gene data show CDR1 as MNHEY and CDR2 as SVGEGT. The DNA of the CDR3 is TGTGCCAGCAGTTACATCGGGGCTGGGGAGACCCAGTACTTC. Its translation: CASSYIGAGETQYF.

The CDR3 here is CASSIDPAHEFYEQYF. The CDR3 DNA reads as TGTGCCAGTAGTATAGATCCCGCACATGAGTTCTACGAGCAGTACTTC. The rearrangement joins TRBV19 to TRBJ2-5, with D uncertain. Gene TRBJ2-7 matches the end of the DNA better, so the J call may be wrong. CDR1 is LNHDA and CDR2 is SQIVND in the germline V gene (reference sequence). The CDR3 extends over 16 amino acids.

The chain has TRBV20-1 and TRBJ2-1, with D perhaps assigned TRBD1 or TRBD2 (6 bases each). The length of the CDR3 is 17 residues. Germline assignment: CDR1 DFQATT and CDR2 SNEGSKA (reference sequence). Trimming left V 2 bases short and J 2 bases short, with 19 bases between. The CDR3 sequence: CSARYLGGTYAYNEQFF. The CDR3 DNA reads as TGCAGTGCTAGATATCTAGGCGGGACATACGCCTACAATGAGCAGTTCTTC.

The rearrangement uses TRBV30 and TRBJ2-5; D perhaps matches TRBD1 (5 bases). The last part of the DNA fits TRBJ2-1 better; the J call may be wrong. This CDR3 spans 13 amino acids. CDR1 is GTSNPN, CDR2 SVGIG, per germline (reference sequence). DNA for the CDR3: TGTGCCTGGAAGCAGGGCTACTACAATGAGCAGTTCTTC. Translated: CAWKQGYYNEQFF.

This clonotype was recorded many times. The chain has TRBV7-2 and TRBJ2-1; no reliable D call. Germline CDR1 is SGHTA and CDR2 is FQGNSA. The V gene lost 2 bases and the J gene lost 4 bases, with 3 bases spanning the gap. The CDR3 has 12 residues. CDR3 nucleotides: TGTGCCAGCAGCTTAAGGTACAATGAGCAGTTCTTC. Protein product: CASSLRYNEQFF.

This clonotype has more than one count but fewer than ten. This chain links TRBV18 with TRBJ1-1; maybe TRBD1 (6 bases). The germline V gene encodes CDR1 KGHSH and CDR2 LQKENI. The germline V and J ends were trimmed by 3 bases and 10 bases, with 15 bases remaining between them. The CDR3 sequence is 13 residues long. The CDR3 spells CASSPLQGTGAFF. CDR3 nucleotide sequence: TGTGCCAGCTCACCCCTACAGGGCACGGGAGCTTTCTTT.

The V and J genes are TRBV6-2 or TRBV6-3 and TRBJ2-3, with 7 positions matching TRBD2. V was clipped by 0 bases and J by 2 bases; unmatched bases: 11. This CDR3 region has 18 residues. CDR1 is MNHEY and CDR2 is SVGEGT in the germline V gene. The CDR3 DNA sequence: TGTGCCAGCAGTTACTCGATACGTCCGGGACTAACCACAGATACGCAGTATTTT. This sequence encodes CASSYSIRPGLTTDTQYF.

The chain links TRBV5-1 to TRBJ2-5; D uncertain. TRBJ2-7 matches the DNA end more closely, so the J call is doubtful. Germline V gene lookup returns CDR1 SGHRS and CDR2 YFSETQ. The CDR3 totals 14 residues. The CDR3 bases are TGCGCCAGCAGCTTCCCAGGTCGGCCCTGCGAGCAGTACTTC. Protein: CASSFPGRPCEQYF.

To note about this clonotype: It may be a read error: a sequence one base away is much more abundant. The rearrangement uses TRBV20-1 and TRBJ2-6; D possibly corresponds to TRBD1 (5 bases). Looked up from germline, CDR1 is DFQATT and CDR2 is SNEGSKA (reference sequence). The CDR3 sequence is 17 residues long. CDR3 protein: CSATATEEQTGANVPTF. Here the CDR3 DNA reads TGCAGTGCAACCGCGACAGAAGAACAAACTGGGGCCAACGTCCCGACTTTC.

The V and J genes are TRBV28 and TRBJ1-4, with 8 bases lining up with TRBD1. The germline CDR1 and CDR2 sequences are MDHEN and SYDVKM. There are 14 residues in the CDR3. With V trimmed by 7 bases and J by 8 bases, 9 bases remained unmatched. CDR3 in DNA: TGTGCCAGCAAAGTAACAGGGGGGAGCGAAAAACTGTTTTTT. This sequence encodes CASKVTGGSEKLFF.

This clonotype was found a few times. The chain combines TRBV10-2 with TRBJ2-3; TRBD1 aligns across 8 bases. From germline, CDR1 is WSHSY and CDR2 SAAADI. V lost 2 bases to trimming and J lost 5 bases; unmatched junction nucleotides: 3. This CDR3 region has 14 residues. CDR3 sequence: CASSEGQGRDTQYF. The CDR3 nucleotides are TGCGCCAGCAGTGAGGGACAGGGAAGAGATACGCAGTATTTT.

The V and J genes are TRBV6-6 and TRBJ1-2; D is undetermined. The V end lost 4 bases, the J end lost 6 bases, and 15 bases lay between the germline ends. The CDR3 sequence is 14 residues long. Germline V gene data show CDR1 as MNHNY and CDR2 as SVGAGI (reference sequence). The CDR3 protein is CASSSTDWNHGYTF. The CDR3 nucleotides are TGTGCCAGCAGTTCCACGGACTGGAATCATGGCTACACCTTC.

This clonotype was picked up many times. The chain is built from TRBV28 and TRBJ2-7; 9 bases fit TRBD2. Trimming at V came to 3 bases and at J to 5 bases, leaving 5 bases not matched to a gene. Germline V gene data show CDR1 as MDHEN and CDR2 as SYDVKM. The CDR3 is made up of 14 amino acids. This CDR3 is CASSLSREGHEQYF. The CDR3 coding sequence is TGTGCCAGCAGTTTGTCGCGGGAGGGCCACGAGCAGTACTTC.

This clonotype has more than one count but fewer than ten. This chain uses TRBV12-3 or TRBV12-4 with TRBJ1-5; no reliable D call. The CDR3 runs to 13 residues. The V gene lost 3 bases and the J gene lost 6 bases, with 9 bases spanning the gap. The CDR3 DNA reads as TGTGCCAGCAGTTTGCGGGGAACTCAGCCCCAGCATTTT. Translating gives CASSLRGTQPQHF.

The chain uses TRBV20-1 and TRBJ1-2; TRBD1 matches at 10 bases. The CDR3 runs to 13 residues. Germline trimming cut 8 bases from V and 2 bases from J; bases unmatched to any gene: 5. Germline values: CDR1 DFQATT, CDR2 SNEGSKA (reference sequence). The DNA for the CDR3 is TGCAGTCAGACAGGGGGCATGAACTATGGCTACACCTTC. It translates to CSQTGGMNYGYTF.

This clonotype was picked up a small number of times. The chain links TRBV28 to TRBJ2-7; D call uncertain. CDR1 and CDR2 (germline): MDHEN, SYDVKM. CDR3 size: 14 residues. Between the trimmed V and J ends, which lost 5 bases and 1 base, there was a span of 12 bases. CDR3 in amino acids: CASSGLGISYEQYF. The CDR3 coding sequence is TGTGCCAGCAGTGGGCTAGGTATTTCCTACGAGCAGTACTTC.